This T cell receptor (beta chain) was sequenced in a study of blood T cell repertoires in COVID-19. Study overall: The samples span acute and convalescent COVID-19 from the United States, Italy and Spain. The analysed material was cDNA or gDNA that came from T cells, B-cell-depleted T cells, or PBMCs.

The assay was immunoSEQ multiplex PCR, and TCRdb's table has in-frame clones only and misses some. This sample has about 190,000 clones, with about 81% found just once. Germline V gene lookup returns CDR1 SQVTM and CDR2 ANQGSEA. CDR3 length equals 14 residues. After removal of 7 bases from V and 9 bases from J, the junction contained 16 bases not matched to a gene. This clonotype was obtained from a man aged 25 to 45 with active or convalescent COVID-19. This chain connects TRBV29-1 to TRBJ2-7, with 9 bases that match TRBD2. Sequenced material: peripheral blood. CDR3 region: CSAGEAAGGRGQYF. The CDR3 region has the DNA TGCAGCGCCGGGGAGGCGGCGGGAGGGCGTGGGCAGTACTTC.